Detailed here is one TCR beta chain. What it binds is not known. Other DNA sequences in the sample encode the same CDR3. Germline V gene data show CDR1 as LNHNV and CDR2 as YYDKDF (reference sequence). J lost 0 bases, V lost 1 base, and 1 base had no gene match. This CDR3 contains 15 residues. These data are taken from a study of cytotoxic CD8 clonotypes in ibrutinib-treated CLL. The method was immunoSEQ multiplex PCR; TCRdb's version includes in-frame clones alone and lacks a portion of them. The table includes some 200,000 clones, approximately 72% detected once. Study-wide results and limits: Among the clonotypes, public ones were uncommon and contracted or held stable on treatment. Clonality increased with ibrutinib response but returned toward baseline at progression. Baseline clonality, higher than in age-matched healthy donors, tracked circulating CD8+ T-cell counts.

The sequence was collected from a human donor with chronic lymphocytic leukemia. The rearrangement joins TRBV15 to TRBJ1-1; 8 bases align to TRBD1. The sequencing used PBMCs, collected after 24 months of ibrutinib treatment. In DNA, the CDR3 is TGTGCCACCAGCAGAGGGACAGGGTTGAACACTGAAGCTTTCTTT. Its protein product is CATSRGTGLNTEAFF.